This T cell receptor (beta chain) emerged from a study of shared clonotypes between healthy human individuals (dated by TCRdb to 2020 to 2022). About the study as a whole: The cohort comprised a couple of women and a few men aged 18 to 49 years. Blood TCR repertoires of a handful of healthy adults were deeply sequenced to estimate repertoire size and the extent of clonotype sharing between individuals. Libraries were prepared and TCR repertoires were sequenced by different laboratories using diverse techniques, in order to increase sequencing depth and limit assay-specific biases. Per donor, leukapheresis produced somewhere between about 0.85 and 8.9 billion PBMCs.

In the case of this clone: The specificity of this receptor is unknown. No much larger clone exists at a distance of one base, and base qualities are not known.

The germline V gene supplies CDR1 SNHLY and CDR2 FYNNEI. Trimming takes 6 bases off V and 4 bases off J; junction bases not matched to a gene: 7. There are 15 amino acids in the CDR3, from cysteine to phenylalanine inclusive. This entry keeps only the CDR3 DNA: 45 bases, framed from base 1. Donors were healthy HIV-negative adults with no recently reported acute infections or vaccinations. Every donor was a Caucasian adult living in Nashville, Tennessee, USA. For unsorted samples, about 87 million PBMCs were counted, and genomic DNA was extracted using the QIAamp DNA Blood Mini kit. Blood was collected by leukapheresis, and PBMCs were isolated by Ficoll-Histopaque density gradient centrifugation and then cryopreserved in liquid nitrogen vapor phase. What the research found in general, with its limitations: The small number of donors limited the genetic and exposure-history diversity represented. Sampling was limited to blood, and TCR repertoires in tissue likely differ from TCR repertoires in blood. Based on pairwise subsampling, the degree of clonotype sharing among donors was expected to be affected by sequencing depth.

Using the deep immunoSEQ assay, multiplex PCR amplified TCR CDR3 regions from genomic DNA. Genomic DNA extracted from each cell subset was distributed evenly over all wells of several immunoSEQ 96-well plates, and each plate served as one replicate. Each replicate PCR for unsorted PBMC received 300 to 350 ng genomic DNA, equal to about 30,000 T cell genomes. Ten immunoSEQ deep assay plates were used to sequence unsorted PBMC genomic DNA. Purified libraries were quantified with a Qubit 3.0 fluorometer, sized on a Bioanalyzer 2100, and re-quantified with the KAPA Library Quantification kit. Every immunoSEQ 96-well plate was sequenced on a separate single-read 150-cycle Illumina NextSeq 550 flow cell. The paper's data handling went like this. Because only junctional sequences without quality scores were contained in the immunoSEQ output, filtering matching that applied to full-length reads could not be performed. Sequences were annotated with PyIR, a Python wrapper for IgBLAST v1.9, using IMGT germline references to assign V/J genes and CDR3. Reads with weak V/J assignments (E-value above 1e-6), missing CDR3, stop codons, out-of-frame junctions, or ambiguous translated residues were removed. A V3J clonotype was defined by an identical inferred V gene, J gene, and CDR3 amino acid sequence. Percentage overlap between repertoires was calculated by dividing the number of shared unique clonotypes by the size of the smaller repertoire. Three approaches were used to assess repertoire richness: RTK rarefaction, the Chao1 estimator, and Recon v2.1 estimates of unobserved clonotypes. TCRdb's version of the immuneACCESS table is confined to in-frame rearrangements and falls short of the full clone set. An unresolved V gene accounts for under half of the shortfall where checked; the remainder is of unknown origin. The V and J calls and the clone size are those of that table, but D and trimming were determined from the DNA. The sample data list approximately 470,000 clones, and 81% of these were observed just once. In total, the top ten clones hold roughly 13% of the sample.

Sequencing was carried out using PBMCs. Recombination linked TRBV2 to TRBJ2-7; TRBD2 agrees with 12 junctional bases. The source is a woman between 35 and 50 years old in good health. Some clones in this sample may be carry-over from other donors' samples. The CDR3 region has the sequence CASRSGTSGWYEQYF. The nucleotide sequence reads TGTGCCAGCAGGTCCGGGACTAGCGGGTGGTACGAGCAGTACTTC.